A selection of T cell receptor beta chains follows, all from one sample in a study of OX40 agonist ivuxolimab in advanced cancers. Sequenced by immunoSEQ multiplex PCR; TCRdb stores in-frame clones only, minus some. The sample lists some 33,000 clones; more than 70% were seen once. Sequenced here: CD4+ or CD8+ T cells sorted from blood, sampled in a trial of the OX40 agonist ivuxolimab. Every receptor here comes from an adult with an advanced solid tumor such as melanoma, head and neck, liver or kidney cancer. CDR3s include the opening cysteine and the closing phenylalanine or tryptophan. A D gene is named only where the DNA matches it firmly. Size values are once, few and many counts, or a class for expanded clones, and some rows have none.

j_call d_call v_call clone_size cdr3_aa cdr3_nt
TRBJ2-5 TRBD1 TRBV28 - CASSSRQGPRTQYF TGTGCCAGCAGTTCCAGACAGGGCCCAAGGACCCAGTACTTC
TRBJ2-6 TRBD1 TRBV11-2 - CASSYWTGIRGANVLTF TGTGCCAGCAGCTACTGGACAGGGATAAGGGGGGCCAACGTCCTGACTTTC
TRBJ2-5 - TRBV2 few CASSERGGTGPGQTQYF TGTGCCAGCAGTGAACGTGGAGGGACCGGCCCCGGGCAGACCCAGTACTTC
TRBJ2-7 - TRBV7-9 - CASSFSGANLYEQYF TGTGCCAGCAGCTTCTCGGGGGCGAACCTCTACGAGCAGTACTTC
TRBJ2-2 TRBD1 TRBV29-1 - CSVTQGTGELFF TGCAGCGTTACACAGGGGACCGGGGAGCTGTTTTTT
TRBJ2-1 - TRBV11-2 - CASSETVSSYNEQFF TGTGCCAGCAGCGAAACCGTTAGCTCCTACAATGAGCAGTTCTTC
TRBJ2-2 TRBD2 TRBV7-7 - CAISGPANTGELFF TGTGCTATTAGCGGGCCCGCGAACACCGGGGAGCTGTTTTTT
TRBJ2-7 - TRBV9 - CASSQFGRQILDEQYF TGTGCCAGCAGCCAATTCGGTCGCCAAATCCTCGACGAGCAGTACTTC
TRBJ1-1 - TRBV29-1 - CVVTGRGASTEAFF TGCGTAGTTACAGGCCGAGGGGCAAGCACTGAAGCTTTCTTT
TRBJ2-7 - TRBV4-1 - CASSQFPGGVSYEQYF TGCGCCAGCAGCCAATTCCCAGGGGGGGTCTCCTACGAGCAGTACTTC
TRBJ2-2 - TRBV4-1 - CASSQDPWGLGELFF TGCGCCAGCAGCCAAGATCCCTGGGGTTTGGGGGAGCTGTTTTTT
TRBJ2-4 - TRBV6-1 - CASSEVGEPENIQYF TGTGCCAGCAGTGAAGTTGGGGAACCTGAAAACATTCAGTACTTC
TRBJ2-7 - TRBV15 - CATRSSGAYEQYF TGTGCCACCAGGTCCTCAGGGGCGTACGAGCAGTACTTC
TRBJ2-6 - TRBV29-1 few CSVGVGANVLTF TGCAGCGTTGGAGTTGGGGCCAACGTCCTGACTTTC
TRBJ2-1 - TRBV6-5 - CASSYAGRGGEQFF TGTGCCAGCAGTTACGCGGGAAGGGGCGGAGAGCAGTTCTTC
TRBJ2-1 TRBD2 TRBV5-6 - CASSLALAGGLNEQFF TGTGCCAGCAGCTTGGCCCTAGCGGGGGGTTTAAATGAGCAGTTCTTC
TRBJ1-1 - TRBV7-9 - CASRPGMGIVAEAFF TGTGCCAGCAGGCCCGGGATGGGAATCGTAGCTGAAGCTTTCTTT
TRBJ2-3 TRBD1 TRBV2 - CASSELGTGETDTQYF TGTGCCAGCAGTGAGTTAGGGACAGGGGAAACAGATACGCAGTATTTT
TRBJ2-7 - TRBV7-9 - CASSLGGTYEQYF TGTGCCAGCAGCTTGGGGGGAACCTACGAGCAGTACTTC
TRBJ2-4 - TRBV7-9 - CAYAPIDKNIQYF TGTGCCTACGCCCCGATTGACAAAAACATTCAGTACTTC
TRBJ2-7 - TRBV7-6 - CASSLEAGNYEQYF TGTGCCAGCAGCTTAGAAGCGGGTAATTACGAGCAGTACTTC
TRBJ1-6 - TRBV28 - CASSLSWGGYYNSPLHF TGTGCCAGCAGTTTATCGTGGGGGGGATACTATAATTCACCCCTCCACTTT
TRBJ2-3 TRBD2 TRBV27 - CASSTLAGGPLDTQYF TGTGCCAGCAGTACACTAGCGGGAGGGCCGTTAGATACGCAGTATTTT
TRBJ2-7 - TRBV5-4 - CASSLGWSSRDEQYF TGTGCCAGCAGCTTGGGGTGGAGCTCCAGGGACGAGCAGTACTTC
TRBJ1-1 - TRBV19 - CASSIGGGTEAFF TGTGCCAGTAGTATCGGGGGCGGCACTGAAGCTTTCTTT
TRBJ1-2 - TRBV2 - CASSDPSKGYTF TGTGCCAGCAGTGACCCGAGTAAGGGCTACACCTTC
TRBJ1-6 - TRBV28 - CASSLWQYNSPLHF TGTGCCAGCAGTTTATGGCAGTATAATTCACCCCTCCACTTT
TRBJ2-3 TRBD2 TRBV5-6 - CASSLEGSGRSTDTQYF TGTGCCAGCAGCTTGGAGGGTAGCGGGAGAAGCACAGATACGCAGTATTTT
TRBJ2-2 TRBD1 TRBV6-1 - CASRDRIGTGELFF TGTGCCAGCAGGGACAGGATCGGCACCGGGGAGCTGTTTTTT
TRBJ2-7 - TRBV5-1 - CASSWLGGSGEQYF TGCGCCAGCAGCTGGTTAGGGGGGTCCGGCGAGCAGTACTTC
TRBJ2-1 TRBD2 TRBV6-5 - CASSTLGLANEQFF TGTGCCAGCAGTACGCTGGGACTAGCCAATGAGCAGTTCTTC
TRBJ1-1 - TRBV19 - CASTWQGQGSEAFF TGTGCTAGTACCTGGCAGGGCCAGGGGAGTGAAGCTTTCTTT
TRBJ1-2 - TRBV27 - CASSPLQSDGYTF TGTGCCAGCAGTCCCCTTCAGTCGGATGGCTACACCTTC
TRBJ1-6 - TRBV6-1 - CASSEARGGSPLHF TGTGCCAGCAGTGAGGCCAGGGGTGGGTCACCCCTCCACTTT
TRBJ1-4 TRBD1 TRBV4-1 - CASSQGGQGANEKLFF TGCGCCAGCAGCCAAGGGGGACAGGGTGCTAATGAAAAACTGTTTTTT
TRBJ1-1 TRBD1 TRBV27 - CASRNRGHGTEAFF TGTGCCAGCAGAAATAGGGGGCACGGCACTGAAGCTTTCTTT
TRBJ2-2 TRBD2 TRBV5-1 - CASSPGTRTGELFF TGCGCCAGCAGCCCCGGGACTAGAACCGGGGAGCTGTTTTTT
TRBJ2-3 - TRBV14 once CASSQGQISTDTQYF TGTGCCAGCAGCCAAGGACAGATTAGCACAGATACGCAGTATTTT
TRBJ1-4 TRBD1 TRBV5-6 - CASSLQGASNEKLFF TGTGCCAGCAGCTTGCAGGGGGCCTCTAATGAAAAACTGTTTTTT
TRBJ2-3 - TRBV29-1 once CSVLIADSTDTQYF TGCAGCGTTTTGATCGCGGACAGCACAGATACGCAGTATTTT
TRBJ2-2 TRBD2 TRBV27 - CASSFGLAGGPGELFF TGTGCCAGCAGTTTCGGACTAGCGGGGGGGCCCGGGGAGCTGTTTTTT
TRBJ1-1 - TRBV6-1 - CASSESDTEAFF TGTGCCAGCAGTGAATCAGACACTGAAGCTTTCTTT
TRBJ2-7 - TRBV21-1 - CASSKGLAGPGGEYF TGTGCCAGCAGCAAAGGGCTAGCGGGCCCCGGGGGGGAGTACTTC
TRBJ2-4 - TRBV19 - CASSIGAWGAQYF TGTGCCAGTAGTATCGGGGCGTGGGGAGCTCAGTACTTC
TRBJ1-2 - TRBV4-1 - CASSQDTYLGYGYTF TGCGCCAGCAGCCAAGATACCTACTTGGGGTATGGCTACACCTTC
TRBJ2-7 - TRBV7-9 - CASSDSQSYEQYF TGTGCCAGCAGCGACAGCCAATCCTACGAGCAGTACTTC
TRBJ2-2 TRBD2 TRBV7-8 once CASRPGLAGTGELFF TGTGCCAGCAGGCCGGGACTAGCGGGAACCGGGGAGCTGTTTTTT
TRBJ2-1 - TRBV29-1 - CSVVWLSNEQFF TGCAGCGTTGTATGGCTGAGCAATGAGCAGTTCTTC
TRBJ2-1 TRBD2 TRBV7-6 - CASSLAYDGGTSGSSYNEQFF TGTGCCAGCAGCTTAGCTTACGATGGCGGGACTAGCGGGAGCTCCTACAATGAGCAGTTCTTC
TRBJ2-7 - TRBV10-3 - CAISELAPTNPYEQYF TGTGCCATCAGTGAGTTAGCCCCGACAAACCCCTACGAGCAGTACTTC
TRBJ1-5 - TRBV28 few CASSLLAGFITQPQHF TGTGCCAGCAGTTTATTGGCAGGGTTTATCACTCAGCCCCAGCATTTT
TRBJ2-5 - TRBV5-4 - CASSSGTPEQYF TGTGCCAGCAGCTCCGGGACACCGGAGCAGTACTTC
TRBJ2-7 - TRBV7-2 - CASSLAPGAEQYF TGTGCCAGCAGCTTAGCGCCGGGGGCCGAGCAGTACTTC
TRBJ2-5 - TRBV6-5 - CASRAAQETQYF TGTGCCAGCAGGGCAGCCCAAGAGACCCAGTACTTC
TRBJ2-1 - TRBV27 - CASSPPRSLNEQFF TGTGCCAGCAGTCCCCCCCGCTCCCTCAATGAGCAGTTCTTC
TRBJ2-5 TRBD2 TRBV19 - CASSGLFEAGEGWQETQYF TGTGCCAGTAGCGGGTTGTTTGAGGCGGGAGAGGGGTGGCAAGAGACCCAGTACTTC
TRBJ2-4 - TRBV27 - CASSLWGSIDQAKNIQYF TGTGCCAGCAGCCTTTGGGGTAGCATCGATCAGGCCAAAAACATTCAGTACTTC